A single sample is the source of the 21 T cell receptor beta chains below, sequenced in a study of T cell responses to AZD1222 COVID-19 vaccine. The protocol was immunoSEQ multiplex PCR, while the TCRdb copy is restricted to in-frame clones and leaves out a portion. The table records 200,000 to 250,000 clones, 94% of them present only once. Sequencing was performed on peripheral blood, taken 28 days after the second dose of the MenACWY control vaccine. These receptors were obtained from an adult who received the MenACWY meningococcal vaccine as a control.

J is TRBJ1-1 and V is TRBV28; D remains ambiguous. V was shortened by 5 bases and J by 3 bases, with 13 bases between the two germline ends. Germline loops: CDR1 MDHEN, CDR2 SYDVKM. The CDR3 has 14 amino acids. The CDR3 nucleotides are TGTGCCAGCAGTACGAAGGCTAGGTACACTGAAGCTTTCTTT. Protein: CASSTKARYTEAFF.

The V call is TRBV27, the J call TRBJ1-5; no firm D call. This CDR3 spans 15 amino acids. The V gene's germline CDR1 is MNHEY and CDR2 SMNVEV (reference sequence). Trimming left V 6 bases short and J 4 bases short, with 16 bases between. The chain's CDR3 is CASRLDGATNQPQHF. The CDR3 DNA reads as TGTGCCAGCAGATTGGACGGCGCAACAAATCAGCCCCAGCATTTT.

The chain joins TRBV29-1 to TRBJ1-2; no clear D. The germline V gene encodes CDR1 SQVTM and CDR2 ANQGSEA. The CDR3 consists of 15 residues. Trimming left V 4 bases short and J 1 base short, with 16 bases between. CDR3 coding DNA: TGCAGCGTTGTGGGTCAGGTCAATAGTAACTATGGCTACACCTTC. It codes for CSVVGQVNSNYGYTF.

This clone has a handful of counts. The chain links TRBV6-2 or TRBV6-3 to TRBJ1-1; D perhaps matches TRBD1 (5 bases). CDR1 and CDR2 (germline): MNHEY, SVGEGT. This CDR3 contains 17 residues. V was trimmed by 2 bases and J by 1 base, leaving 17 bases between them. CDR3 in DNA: TGTGCCAGCAGTTACGGAAGACAGACTAGTACGAACACTGAAGCTTTCTTT. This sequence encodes CASSYGRQTSTNTEAFF.

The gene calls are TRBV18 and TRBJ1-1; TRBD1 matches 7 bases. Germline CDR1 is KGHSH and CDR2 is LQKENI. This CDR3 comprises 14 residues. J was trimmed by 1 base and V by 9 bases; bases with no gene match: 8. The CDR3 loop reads CASKPGQSNTEAFF. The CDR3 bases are TGTGCCAGTAAACCGGGACAGTCGAACACTGAAGCTTTCTTT.

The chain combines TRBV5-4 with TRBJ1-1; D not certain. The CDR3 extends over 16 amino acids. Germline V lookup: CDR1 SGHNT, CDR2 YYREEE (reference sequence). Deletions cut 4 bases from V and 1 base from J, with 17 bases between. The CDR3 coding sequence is TGTGCCAGCAGCATGAATGGAGGCTTACAGAACACTGAAGCTTTCTTT. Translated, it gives CASSMNGGLQNTEAFF.

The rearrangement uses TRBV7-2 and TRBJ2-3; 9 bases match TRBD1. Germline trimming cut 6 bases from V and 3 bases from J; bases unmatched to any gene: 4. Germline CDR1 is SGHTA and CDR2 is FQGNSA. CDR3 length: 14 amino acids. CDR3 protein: CTSRDRGGTDTQYF. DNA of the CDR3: TGTACCAGCAGGGACAGGGGAGGGACAGATACGCAGTATTTT.

The CDR3: CASSEEGGFNEKLFF. In DNA form, the CDR3 reads TGTGCCAGCAGTGAAGAGGGGGGTTTTAATGAAAAACTGTTTTTT. The genes are TRBV6-1 and TRBJ1-4; D may be TRBD1 (6 bases). The CDR3 is made up of 15 amino acids. The V and J ends lost 1 base and 4 bases respectively, with 10 bases between them. Germline lookup yields CDR1 MNHNS and CDR2 SASEGT.

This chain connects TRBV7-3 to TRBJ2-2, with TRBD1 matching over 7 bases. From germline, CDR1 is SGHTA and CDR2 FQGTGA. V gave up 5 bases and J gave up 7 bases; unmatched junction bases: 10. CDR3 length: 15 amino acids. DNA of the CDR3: TGTGCCAGCAGCCCAATGAGGGGGCGCGACGGGGAGCTGTTTTTT. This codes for CASSPMRGRDGELFF. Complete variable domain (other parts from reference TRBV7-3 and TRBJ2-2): GAGVSQTPSNKVTEKGKYVELRCDPISGHTALYWYRQSLGQGPEFLIYFQGTGAADDSGLPNDRFFAVRPEGSVSTLKIQRTERGDSAVYLCASSPMRGRDGELFFGEGSRLTVL.

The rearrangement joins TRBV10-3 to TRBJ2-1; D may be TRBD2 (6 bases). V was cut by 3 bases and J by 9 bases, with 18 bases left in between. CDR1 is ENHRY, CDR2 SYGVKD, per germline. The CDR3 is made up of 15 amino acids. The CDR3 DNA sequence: TGTGCCATCAGTGATACGGGGGAGGCCAGGGTTGAGCAGTTCTTC. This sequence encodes CAISDTGEARVEQFF.

The CDR3 loop is CASSHEGQIYEQYF. The CDR3 DNA is TGTGCCAGCAGCCACGAGGGACAGATCTACGAGCAGTACTTC. The genes are TRBV4-2 and TRBJ2-7; 7 bases line up with TRBD1. CDR1 is LGHNA and CDR2 is YNFKEQ in the germline V gene. The CDR3 consists of 14 residues. With 3 bases clipped from V and 3 bases from J, the junction kept 5 bases outside the gene matches.

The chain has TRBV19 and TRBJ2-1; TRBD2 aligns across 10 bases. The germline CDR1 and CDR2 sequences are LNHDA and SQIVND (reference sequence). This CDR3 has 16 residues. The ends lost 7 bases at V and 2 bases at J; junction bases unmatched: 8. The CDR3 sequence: CASNERSGRAYNEQFF. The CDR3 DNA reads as TGTGCCAGTAATGAGAGGAGCGGGAGGGCCTACAATGAGCAGTTCTTC. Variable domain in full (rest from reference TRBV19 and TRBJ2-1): DGGITQSPKYLFRKEGQNVTLSCEQNLNHDAMYWYRQDPGQGLRLIYYSQIVNDFQKGDIAEGYSVSREKKESFPLTVTSAQKNPTAFYLCASNERSGRAYNEQFFGPGTRLTVL.

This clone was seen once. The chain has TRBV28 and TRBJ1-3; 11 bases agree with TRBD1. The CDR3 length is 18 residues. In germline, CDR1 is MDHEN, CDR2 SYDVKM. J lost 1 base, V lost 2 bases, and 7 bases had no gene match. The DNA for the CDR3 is TGTGCCAGCAGTTTAACGGGACAGGGGGATATTTCTGGAAACACCATATATTTT. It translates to CASSLTGQGDISGNTIYF.

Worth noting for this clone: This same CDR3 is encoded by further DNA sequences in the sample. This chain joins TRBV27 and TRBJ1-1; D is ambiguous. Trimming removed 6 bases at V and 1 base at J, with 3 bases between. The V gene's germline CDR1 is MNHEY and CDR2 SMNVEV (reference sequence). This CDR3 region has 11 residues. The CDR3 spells CASRRNTEAFF. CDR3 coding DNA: TGTGCCAGCAGAAGGAACACTGAAGCTTTCTTT.

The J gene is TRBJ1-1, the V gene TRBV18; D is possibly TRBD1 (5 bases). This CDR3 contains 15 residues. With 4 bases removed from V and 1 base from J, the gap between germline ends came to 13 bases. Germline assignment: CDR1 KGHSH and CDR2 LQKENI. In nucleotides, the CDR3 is TGTGCCAGCTCACTACCACTCGGACAGAACACTGAAGCTTTCTTT. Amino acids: CASSLPLGQNTEAFF.

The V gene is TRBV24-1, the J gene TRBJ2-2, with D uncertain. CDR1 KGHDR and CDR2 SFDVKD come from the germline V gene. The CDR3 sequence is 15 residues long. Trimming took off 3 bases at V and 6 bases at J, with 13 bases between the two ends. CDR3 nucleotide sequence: TGTGCCACCAGTGATCCCCTCGGGCGAGCCGGGGAGCTGTTTTTT. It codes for CATSDPLGRAGELFF.

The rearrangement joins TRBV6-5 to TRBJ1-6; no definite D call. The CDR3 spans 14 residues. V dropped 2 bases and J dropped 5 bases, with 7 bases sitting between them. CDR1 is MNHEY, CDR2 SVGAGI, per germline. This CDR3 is CASSYVVHNSPLHF. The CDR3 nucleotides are TGTGCCAGCAGTTACGTTGTCCATAATTCACCCCTCCACTTT.

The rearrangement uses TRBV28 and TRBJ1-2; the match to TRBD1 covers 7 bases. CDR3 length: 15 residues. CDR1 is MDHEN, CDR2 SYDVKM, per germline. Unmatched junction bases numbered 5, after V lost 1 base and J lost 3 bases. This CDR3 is CASSLLGGLDYGYTF. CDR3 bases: TGTGCCAGCAGTTTATTAGGGGGCCTCGACTATGGCTACACCTTC.

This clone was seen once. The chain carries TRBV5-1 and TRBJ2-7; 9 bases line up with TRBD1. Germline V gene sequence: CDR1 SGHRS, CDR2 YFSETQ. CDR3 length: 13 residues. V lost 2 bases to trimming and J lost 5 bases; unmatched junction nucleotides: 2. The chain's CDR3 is CASSFRTGDEQYF. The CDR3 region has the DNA TGCGCCAGCAGCTTCCGGACAGGGGACGAGCAGTACTTC.

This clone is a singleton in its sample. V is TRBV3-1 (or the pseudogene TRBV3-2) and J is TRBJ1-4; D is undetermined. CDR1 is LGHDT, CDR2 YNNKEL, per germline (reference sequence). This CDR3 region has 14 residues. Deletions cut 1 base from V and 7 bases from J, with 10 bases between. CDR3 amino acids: CASSQVVEVEKLFF. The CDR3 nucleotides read TGTGCCAGCAGCCAAGTAGTGGAAGTTGAAAAACTGTTTTTT.

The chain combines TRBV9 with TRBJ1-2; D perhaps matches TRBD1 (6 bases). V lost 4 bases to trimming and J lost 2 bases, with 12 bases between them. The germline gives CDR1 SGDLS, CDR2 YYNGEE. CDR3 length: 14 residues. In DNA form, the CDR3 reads TGTGCCAGCAGCACCCCACAGGGAAACTATGGCTACACCTTC. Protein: CASSTPQGNYGYTF.